This T cell receptor beta chain was captured in a study of blood T cell repertoires in COVID-19. CDR1 is GTSNPN and CDR2 is SVGIG in the germline V gene (reference sequence). The CDR3 has 13 amino acids. V dropped 5 bases and J dropped 4 bases, with 14 bases sitting between them. Measured with immunoSEQ multiplex PCR; TCRdb has only the in-frame clones, and not every one. The data hold roughly 440,000 clones, with more than 70% observed a single time. Sequencing used peripheral blood. The source is a woman between 50 and 59 years old with COVID-19, enrolled during active disease. This chain joins TRBV30 and TRBJ1-2; tentatively, D is TRBD1 (6 bases). CDR3 DNA sequence: TGTGCCTGGGTAGCAGGGGCCAGCTATGGCTACACCTTC. This gives the protein CAWVAGASYGYTF.